Presented here are 27 T cell receptor beta chains from one specimen sequenced in a study of identical twins. Each CDR3 protein gets one entry after TCRdb re-called the 5' RACE reads with MiXCR. This table has 600,000 to 700,000 distinct CDR3 sequences, roughly 20% appearing once. A further study also used this sample, focusing on T cells expressing NK-cell markers.

Sequenced sample: PBMCs. The receptors stem from a woman between 18 and 29 years old in good health.

This rearrangement joins TRBV20-1 to TRBJ2-3; 10 bases agree with TRBD2. CDR1 and CDR2 (germline): DFQATT, SNEGSKA (reference sequence). The CDR3 covers 14 residues. The J segment lost 3 bases and the V segment lost 5 bases, leaving 5 bases of the junction unmatched. The CDR3 loop is CSAVSGGATDTQYF. As DNA, the CDR3 is TGCAGTGCTGTCAGCGGGGGGGCAACAGATACGCAGTATTTT.

A few counts support this clonotype. This chain uses TRBV7-8 with TRBJ2-7, with D uncertain. Germline CDR1 SGHVS, CDR2 FQNEAQ. The CDR3 totals 15 residues. V lost 1 base to trimming and J lost 0 bases, with 10 bases between them. CDR3 residues: CASSLGSASSYEQYF. CDR3 sequence (DNA): TGTGCCAGCAGCTTAGGTTCGGCCTCCTCCTACGAGCAGTACTTC.

CDR3 residues: CASSTNLREGGEETQYF. For the CDR3, the DNA is TGTGCCAGCAGCACAAATCTCAGGGAAGGAGGCGAAGAGACCCAGTACTTC. The chain couples TRBV5-6 to TRBJ2-5; the D call may be TRBD1 or TRBD2 (5 bases each). Germline CDR1 is SGHDT and CDR2 is YYEEEE. CDR3 length equals 17 residues. Deletions cut 4 bases from V and 3 bases from J, with 22 bases between.

The sample holds a few counts of this clonotype. In nucleotides, the CDR3 is TGTGCCAGCAGCTTGGTCGCGGACTCCTACGAGCAGTACTTC. Amino acids: CASSLVADSYEQYF. The rearrangement links TRBV7-2 to TRBJ2-7; D is uncertain. Germline CDR1 and CDR2: SGHTA and FQGNSA. Trimming removed 3 bases at V and 0 bases at J, with 9 bases between. This CDR3 is 14 amino acids long.

The chain links TRBV7-9 to TRBJ2-1, with 10 positions matching TRBD2. The V segment lost 3 bases and the J segment 7 bases; nucleotides outside the gene matches: 3. The CDR3 loop spans 14 amino acids. The germline CDR1 and CDR2 sequences are SEHNR and FQNEAQ (reference sequence). CDR3 amino acids: CASSFSGRENEQFF. DNA for the CDR3: TGTGCCAGCAGCTTCAGCGGGAGGGAGAATGAGCAGTTCTTC.

The rearrangement joins TRBV2 to TRBJ2-7, with D perhaps matching TRBD1 or TRBD2 (5 bases each). V was pared by 6 bases and J by 6 bases, with 12 bases between. The CDR3 has 12 residues. Looked up from germline, CDR1 is SNHLY and CDR2 is FYNNEI. This CDR3 reads CASRWQGAEQYF. CDR3 bases: TGTGCCAGCAGGTGGCAGGGAGCCGAGCAGTACTTC. Together with reference TRBV2 and TRBJ2-7, the CDR3 gives the full variable domain: EPEVTQTPSHQVTQMGQEVILRCVPISNHLYFYWYRQILGQKVEFLVSFYNNEISEKSEIFDDQFSVERPDGSNFTLKIRSTKLEDSAMYFCASRWQGAEQYFGPGTRLTVT.

This clonotype was observed many times. This chain connects TRBV5-4 to TRBJ2-1, with no clear D. Between the trimmed V and J ends, which lost 5 bases and 3 bases, there was a span of 9 bases. The germline gives CDR1 SGHNT, CDR2 YYREEE (reference sequence). This CDR3 comprises 13 residues. In nucleotides, the CDR3 is TGTGCCAGCAGGACCGAGAACTACAATGAGCAGTTCTTC. Protein product: CASRTENYNEQFF.

This clonotype was counted only a few times. The chain recombines TRBV5-1 with TRBJ1-2; D not resolved. This CDR3 has 14 amino acids. The ends were cut back, 0 bases at V and 1 base at J, with 7 bases in the middle. Germline values: CDR1 SGHRS, CDR2 YFSETQ. The CDR3 is CASSLDSRNYGYTF. As DNA, the CDR3 is TGCGCCAGCAGCTTGGACAGCCGTAACTATGGCTACACCTTC.

The gene calls are TRBV5-1 and TRBJ2-1; TRBD2 matches 10 bases. With V trimmed by 5 bases and J by 2 bases, 4 bases remained unmatched. This CDR3 has 15 amino acids. CDR1 SGHRS and CDR2 YFSETQ come from the germline V gene. DNA for the CDR3: TGCGCCAGCAGACCAAGCGGGGGGGCCTACAATGAGCAGTTCTTC. Translated, it gives CASRPSGGAYNEQFF.

This clonotype was detected ten times or more. The chain employs TRBV20-1 and TRBJ1-2; D is ambiguous. CDR1 is DFQATT, CDR2 SNEGSKA, per germline (reference sequence). The CDR3 loop spans 11 amino acids. Trimming shortened V by 0 bases and J by 9 bases, and 8 bases separated the two germline ends. CDR3 nucleotides: TGCAGTGCTAGAGATTTAACGAGCTACACCTTC. Its protein product is CSARDLTSYTF.

The rearrangement links TRBV6-1 to TRBJ2-3; TRBD2 matches 10 bases. The V gene's germline CDR1 is MNHNS and CDR2 SASEGT. The CDR3 loop spans 18 amino acids. Germline trimming cut 7 bases from V and 0 bases from J; bases unmatched to any gene: 13. CDR3 in amino acids: CASKPFSGGASSTDTQYF. CDR3 nucleotide sequence: TGTGCCAGCAAACCTTTCAGCGGGGGGGCCTCTAGCACAGATACGCAGTATTTT.

This chain uses TRBV3-1 with TRBJ1-1, with D possibly TRBD1 on 5 matching bases. V lost 2 bases, J lost 8 bases, and 9 bases lay in between. This CDR3 is built from 12 residues. Germline V gene lookup returns CDR1 LGHDT and CDR2 YNNKEL (reference sequence). The CDR3 DNA sequence: TGTGCCAGCAGCCAATACAGGAACGAAGCTTTCTTT. It translates to CASSQYRNEAFF. Using reference TRBV3-1 and TRBJ1-1 for the parts outside the CDR3, the full variable domain is DTAVSQTPKYLVTQMGNDKSIKCEQNLGHDTMYWYKQDSKKFLKIMFSYNNKELIINETVPNRFSPKSPDKAHLNLHINSLELGDSAVYFCASSQYRNEAFFGQGTRLTVV.

This clonotype was seen more than once but under ten times. The V and J genes are TRBV4-3 and TRBJ2-3; D is perhaps TRBD1 (6 bases). V lost 0 bases and J lost 8, with 12 bases in between. Germline values: CDR1 LGHNA, CDR2 YSLEER. This CDR3 contains 14 residues. CDR3 nucleotides: TGCGCCAGCAGCCAAGAGGGGGCGACCGGTACGCAGTATTTT. It is translated as CASSQEGATGTQYF.

This clonotype showed up just a few times. The chain couples TRBV12-3 or TRBV12-4 to TRBJ1-1; D call uncertain. V was shortened by 5 bases and J by 5 bases, with 24 bases between the two germline ends. This CDR3 spans 17 amino acids. In nucleotides, the CDR3 is TGTGCCAGCAGTCTCCGCCGTGGATCGGGAAGCGGAACTGAAGCTTTCTTT. It translates to CASSLRRGSGSGTEAFF.

The J gene is TRBJ2-1, the V gene TRBV12-3 or TRBV12-4; D call uncertain. Trimming removed 6 bases at V and 6 bases at J, with 9 bases between. The CDR3 loop spans 12 amino acids. The CDR3 loop reads CASRLTPNEQFF. For the CDR3, the DNA is TGTGCCAGCAGACTGACGCCCAATGAGCAGTTCTTC.

The J gene is TRBJ2-1, the V gene TRBV27; D could derive from TRBD1 or TRBD2 (5 bases each). Between the trimmed V and J ends, which lost 7 bases and 8 bases, there was a span of 18 bases. CDR3 size: 14 residues. The germline gives CDR1 MNHEY, CDR2 SMNVEV (reference sequence). This CDR3 is CASKAGTSWDEQFF. In DNA form, the CDR3 reads TGTGCCAGCAAGGCCGGGACGTCGTGGGATGAGCAGTTCTTC.

For the CDR3, the DNA is TGCAGTGCTAGTTTAGCGGGCCACTCCTACGAGCAGTACTTC. Its translation is CSASLAGHSYEQYF. V is TRBV20-1 and J is TRBJ2-7, with 7 nucleotides matching TRBD2. J lost 0 bases, V lost 3 bases, and 5 bases had no gene match. This CDR3 comprises 14 residues. Germline lookup yields CDR1 DFQATT and CDR2 SNEGSKA (reference sequence).

This clonotype was picked up a small number of times. The gene calls are TRBV29-1 and TRBJ2-3; a weak D match, TRBD1 (5 bases). Trimming stripped 5 bases from V and 9 bases from J, with 15 bases between. The CDR3 is 12 residues long. Germline loops: CDR1 SQVTM, CDR2 ANQGSEA. In nucleotides, the CDR3 is TGCAGCGTTCTATTAGACAGTCCCACGCAGTATTTT. Residues: CSVLLDSPTQYF.

The J gene is TRBJ2-5, the V gene TRBV12-3 or TRBV12-4; 12 bases line up with TRBD2. V gave up 7 bases and J gave up 5 bases; unmatched junction bases: 5. The CDR3 is made up of 14 amino acids. The CDR3 protein is CASTTGLAGETQYF. The CDR3 region has the DNA TGTGCCAGCACAACGGGACTAGCGGGCGAGACCCAGTACTTC.

This clonotype was seen more than once but under ten times. The gene calls are TRBV10-3 and TRBJ1-1; 8 positions agree with TRBD1. Germline-derived CDR1 and CDR2 are ENHRY and SYGVKD. The CDR3 consists of 15 residues. V dropped 8 bases and J dropped 5; count of bases not matched to a gene: 13. DNA for the CDR3: TGTGCCATCTCCGTCGGACAGGGAAAGGCAACTGAAGCTTTCTTT. It yields the protein CAISVGQGKATEAFF.

This clonotype turned up a few times. This chain connects TRBV30 to TRBJ1-3; 8 nucleotides match TRBD1. The CDR3 is 13 residues long. Germline CDR1 and CDR2: GTSNPN and SVGIG (reference sequence). The CDR3 here is CALGQVPGNTIYF. Here the CDR3 DNA reads TGTGCTTTGGGACAGGTTCCTGGAAACACCATATATTTT.

This rearrangement joins TRBV13 to TRBJ2-7; TRBD2 is a possible D gene (5 bases). CDR1 PRHDT and CDR2 FYEKMQ come from the germline V gene (reference sequence). V lost 8 bases and J lost 7, with 15 bases in between. The CDR3 consists of 12 residues. The CDR3 region is CASRAAVVEQYF. Written as DNA, the CDR3 is TGTGCCAGCCGAGCGGCAGTGGTTGAGCAGTACTTC. The variable domain in full, completed from reference TRBV13 and TRBJ2-7, reads AAGVIQSPRHLIKEKRETATLKCYPIPRHDTVYWYQQGPGQDPQFLISFYEKMQSDKGSIPDRFSAQQFSDYHSELNMSSLELGDSALYFCASRAAVVEQYFGPGTRLTVT.

This clonotype has only a few counts. The V call is TRBV6-1, the J call TRBJ2-7; 9 bases agree with TRBD1. With 5 bases clipped from V and 2 bases from J, the junction kept 7 bases outside the gene matches. Per germline, CDR1 MNHNS and CDR2 SASEGT. The CDR3 has 15 amino acids. CDR3 sequence reads: CASSRGQGRAYEQYF. For the CDR3, the DNA is TGTGCCAGCAGTCGCGGACAGGGGAGAGCCTACGAGCAGTACTTC.

This clonotype was counted once. The genes are TRBV7-3 and TRBJ2-5; D possibly corresponds to TRBD2 (5 bases). The CDR3 consists of 14 residues. V lost 0 bases, J lost 4 bases, and 9 bases lay in between. CDR1 SGHTA and CDR2 FQGTGA come from the germline V gene. CDR3 DNA: TGTGCCAGCAGCTTAACCGGGAATCCAGAGACCCAGTACTTC. It encodes CASSLTGNPETQYF.

Many counts were recorded for this clonotype. The chain uses TRBV20-1 and TRBJ2-3; the match to TRBD1 covers 9 bases. The CDR3 length is 13 residues. The V gene end was trimmed by 3 bases and the J gene end by 5 bases; junction bases not matched to a gene: 3. Germline CDR1 DFQATT, CDR2 SNEGSKA (reference sequence). DNA of the CDR3: TGCAGTGCTAGGGGACAGGGCGTAGATACGCAGTATTTT. Protein product: CSARGQGVDTQYF.

The chain recombines TRBV10-3 with TRBJ1-1; the D is unclear. Germline V lookup: CDR1 ENHRY, CDR2 SYGVKD. Between the trimmed V and J ends, which lost 0 bases and 7 bases, there was a span of 6 bases. This CDR3 contains 12 residues. The DNA of the CDR3 is TGTGCCATCAGTGAGTCTGTGGGTGAAGCTTTCTTT. Residues: CAISESVGEAFF.

This clonotype showed up just a few times. The chain recombines TRBV5-6 with TRBJ2-2; D remains ambiguous. The V end lost 2 bases, the J end lost 3 bases, and 8 bases lay between the germline ends. This CDR3 is 14 amino acids long. CDR1 is SGHDT and CDR2 is YYEEEE in the germline V gene. The DNA of the CDR3 is TGTGCCAGCAGCTTCGGCCAACACACCGGGGAGCTGTTTTTT. Translated, it gives CASSFGQHTGELFF. The full variable domain, its missing parts supplied by reference TRBV5-6 and TRBJ2-2, is DAGVTQSPTHLIKTRGQQVTLRCSPKSGHDTVSWYQQALGQGPQFIFQYYEEEERQRGNFPDRFSGHQFPNYSSELNVNALLLGDSALYLCASSFGQHTGELFFGEGSRLTVL.